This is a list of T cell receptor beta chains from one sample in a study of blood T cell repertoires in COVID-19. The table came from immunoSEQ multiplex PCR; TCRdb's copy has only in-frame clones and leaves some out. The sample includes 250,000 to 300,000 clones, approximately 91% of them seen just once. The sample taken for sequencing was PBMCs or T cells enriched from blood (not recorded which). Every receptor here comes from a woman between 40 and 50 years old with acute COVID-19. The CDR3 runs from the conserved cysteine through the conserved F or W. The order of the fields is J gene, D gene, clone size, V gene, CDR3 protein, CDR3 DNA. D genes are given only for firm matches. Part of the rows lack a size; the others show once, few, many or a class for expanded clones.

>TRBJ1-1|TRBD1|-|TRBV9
CASSPRQGTGTEAFF
TGTGCCAGCAGCCCGAGACAGGGGACGGGAACTGAAGCTTTCTTT
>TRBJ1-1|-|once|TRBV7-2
CASSLRGIRLLGTEAFF
TGTGCCAGCAGCTTAAGGGGGATTAGACTTCTGGGCACTGAAGCTTTCTTT
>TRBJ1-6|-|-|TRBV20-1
CSAENSPLHF
TGCAGTGCAGAGAATTCACCCCTCCACTTT
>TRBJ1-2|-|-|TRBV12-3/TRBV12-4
CASSLEERGGYTF
TGTGCCAGCAGCCTCGAAGAGAGAGGGGGCTACACCTTC
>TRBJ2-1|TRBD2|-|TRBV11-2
CASSLGGLARWNEQFF
TGTGCCAGCAGCTTGGGGGGACTAGCGAGATGGAATGAGCAGTTCTTC
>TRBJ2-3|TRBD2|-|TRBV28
CASSSDGTGGPSTDTQYF
TGTGCCAGCAGTTCAGATGGGACGGGAGGGCCTAGCACAGATACGCAGTATTTT
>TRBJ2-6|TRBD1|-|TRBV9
CASSVHWDRGSGANVLTF
TGTGCCAGCAGCGTTCACTGGGACAGGGGGTCTGGGGCCAACGTCCTGACTTTC
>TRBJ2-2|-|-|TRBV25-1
CASSESYTGELFF
TGTGCCAGCAGTGAATCGTACACCGGGGAGCTGTTTTTT
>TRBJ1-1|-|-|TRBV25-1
CASSIAGFRTEAFF
TGTGCCAGCAGTATCGCAGGGTTTCGCACTGAAGCTTTCTTT
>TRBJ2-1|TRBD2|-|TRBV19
CASSSRLAGGNNEQFF
TGTGCCAGCAGTTCCCGACTAGCGGGGGGTAACAATGAGCAGTTCTTC
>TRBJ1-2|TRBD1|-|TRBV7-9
CASSRWDRTNYGYTF
TGTGCCAGCAGCCGATGGGACAGGACTAACTATGGCTACACCTTC
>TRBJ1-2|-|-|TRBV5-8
CASSAGLLYGYTF
TGTGCCAGCAGCGCGGGACTCCTCTATGGCTACACCTTC
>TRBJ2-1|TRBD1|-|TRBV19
CASSIEDRRRFF
TGTGCCAGTAGTATTGAGGACAGGAGACGGTTCTTC
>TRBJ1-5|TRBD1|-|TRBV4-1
CASSQGTGGVIGNQPQHF
TGCGCCAGCAGCCAAGGGACAGGGGGAGTTATTGGCAATCAGCCCCAGCATTTT
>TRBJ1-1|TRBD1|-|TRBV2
CASRWDRTTEAFF
TGTGCCAGCAGGTGGGACAGGACGACTGAAGCTTTCTTT
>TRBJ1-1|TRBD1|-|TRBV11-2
CASKDSDRAPMNTEAFF
TGTGCCAGTAAGGACTCCGACAGGGCCCCCATGAACACTGAAGCTTTCTTT
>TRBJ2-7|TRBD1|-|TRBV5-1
CASSPGQELRGQYF
TGCGCCAGCAGCCCGGGACAGGAACTACGAGGGCAGTACTTC
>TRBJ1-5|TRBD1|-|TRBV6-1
CASSDRGQVNQPQHF
TGTGCCAGCAGTGATAGAGGACAGGTCAATCAGCCCCAGCATTTT
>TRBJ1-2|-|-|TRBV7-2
CASSPTGNTYGYTF
TGTGCCAGCAGCCCGACGGGGAACACCTATGGCTACACCTTC
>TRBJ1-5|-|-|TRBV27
CASSLGISSNQPQHF
TGTGCCAGCAGTTTAGGTATTAGTAGCAATCAGCCCCAGCATTTT
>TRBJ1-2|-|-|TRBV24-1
CATSHQGDYGYTF
TGTGCCACCAGCCACCAAGGGGACTATGGCTACACCTTC
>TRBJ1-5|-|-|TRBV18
CASSPFQGEPQHF
TGTGCCAGCTCACCATTTCAGGGCGAGCCCCAGCATTTT
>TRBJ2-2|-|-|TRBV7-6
CASSPQGRARLTGELFF
TGTGCCAGCAGCCCGCAAGGGCGGGCCCGCCTCACCGGGGAGCTGTTTTTT
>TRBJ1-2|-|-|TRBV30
CAWSVRVVVGYGYTF
TGTGCCTGGAGTGTACGGGTGGTGGTAGGCTATGGCTACACCTTC
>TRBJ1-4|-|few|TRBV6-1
CASSVRGLATNEKLFF
TGTGCCAGCAGTGTGAGGGGACTTGCAACTAATGAAAAACTGTTTTTT
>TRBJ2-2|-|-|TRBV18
CASSRREARPNTGELFF
TGTGCCAGCTCACGCCGAGAGGCTAGGCCGAACACCGGGGAGCTGTTTTTT
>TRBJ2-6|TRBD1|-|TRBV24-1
CATSDSPGTGYLSGANVLTF
TGTGCCACCAGTGATTCCCCCGGGACAGGGTATCTCTCTGGGGCCAACGTCCTGACTTTC
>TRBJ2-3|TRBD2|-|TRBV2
CASTRTSVSDTQYF
TGTGCCAGTACTCGGACTAGCGTTTCAGATACGCAGTATTTT
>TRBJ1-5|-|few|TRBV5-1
CASSFPGQRTSNQPQHF
TGCGCCAGCAGCTTCCCTGGCCAGCGAACAAGCAATCAGCCCCAGCATTTT
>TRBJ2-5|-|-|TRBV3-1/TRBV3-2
CASSSPGKGHQETQYF
TGTGCCAGCAGCTCACCCGGGAAAGGCCATCAAGAGACCCAGTACTTC
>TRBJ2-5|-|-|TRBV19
CASRKSGLPGGHQETQYF
TGTGCCAGTAGAAAGTCGGGACTACCAGGGGGCCACCAAGAGACCCAGTACTTC
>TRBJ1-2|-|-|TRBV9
CASSVDRGYYGYTF
TGTGCCAGCAGCGTAGATAGGGGTTACTATGGCTACACCTTC